Presented here are 8 T cell receptor beta chains from one specimen sequenced in a study of CD8+ T cells in alopecia areata. Treatment: oral pan-JAK inhibitor, 5-10 mg twice daily. Reverse transcription of extracted RNA yielded cDNA, which provided the sequencing template. This table comes from immunoSEQ multiplex PCR, and its TCRdb copy is limited to in-frame clones, with some not included. The table includes roughly 120,000 clones, 58% detected once. The sequences come from CD8+ T cells sorted from blood, collected at week 4, from a patient treated with tofacitinib. The receptors stem from a human donor with alopecia areata.

The V call is TRBV6-5, the J call TRBJ1-3; possible D gene TRBD1, 5 bases. The V gene lost 4 bases and the J gene lost 0 bases, with 10 bases spanning the gap. The CDR3 contains 15 residues. The germline gives CDR1 MNHEY, CDR2 SVGAGI. In DNA form, the CDR3 reads TGTGCCAGCAGTTTTACAGGAGCCTCTGGAAACACCATATATTTT. It encodes CASSFTGASGNTIYF.

This rearrangement joins TRBV29-1 to TRBJ2-1; 8 bases match TRBD1. V trimming: 7 bases; J trimming: 3 bases; junction bases outside the gene matches: 5. There are 13 residues in the CDR3. Germline CDR1 is SQVTM and CDR2 is ANQGSEA. The CDR3 protein is CSAGTGNYNEQFF. As DNA, the CDR3 is TGCAGCGCCGGGACAGGTAACTACAATGAGCAGTTCTTC.

The chain is built from TRBV29-1 and TRBJ2-1, with D perhaps TRBD1 (6 bases). Trimming removed 3 bases from V and 2 bases from J, with 14 bases in between. This CDR3 region has 15 residues. CDR1 and CDR2 (germline): SQVTM, ANQGSEA. The chain's CDR3 is CSVEGARGPYNEQFF. CDR3 sequence (DNA): TGCAGCGTTGAGGGCGCCAGGGGTCCCTACAATGAGCAGTTCTTC.

As to this clone: Other DNA sequences within the sample encode an identical CDR3. The V call is TRBV30, the J call TRBJ1-1; 8 nucleotides agree with TRBD1. Germline V gene lookup returns CDR1 GTSNPN and CDR2 SVGIG (reference sequence). Trimming took 4 bases from V and 2 from J; bases not matched to a gene: 3. The CDR3 is 13 amino acids. The CDR3 DNA follows: TGTGCCTGGACCACAGGGGGTAACACTGAAGCTTTCTTT. This sequence encodes CAWTTGGNTEAFF.

The chain links TRBV30 to TRBJ2-7; D may match TRBD1 or TRBD2 (6 bases each). The CDR3 covers 13 residues. V was pared by 5 bases and J by 2 bases, with 13 bases between. Germline V gene lookup returns CDR1 GTSNPN and CDR2 SVGIG (reference sequence). CDR3 sequence: CAWAGGRAYEQYF. DNA for the CDR3: TGTGCCTGGGCCGGGGGCAGGGCCTACGAGCAGTACTTC.

As DNA, the CDR3 is TGTGCCTGGAATGGGGGTAACACCGGGGAGCTGTTTTTT. It encodes CAWNGGNTGELFF. V usage is TRBV30 and J usage is TRBJ2-2; the D gene could be TRBD1 or TRBD2 (5 bases each). Per germline, CDR1 GTSNPN and CDR2 SVGIG (reference sequence). V lost 4 bases and J 2 bases, leaving 8 bases between the germline ends. CDR3 length equals 13 residues.

This clone showed up just a few times. The gene calls are TRBV29-1 and TRBJ1-1, with 7 nucleotides matching TRBD1. The CDR3 length is 14 residues. Trimming at V came to 3 bases and at J to 0 bases, leaving 4 bases not matched to a gene. Germline CDR1 is SQVTM and CDR2 is ANQGSEA. The CDR3 DNA reads as TGCAGCGTTGATACGGACAGGATGAACACTGAAGCTTTCTTT. Its protein is CSVDTDRMNTEAFF. Using reference TRBV29-1 and TRBJ1-1 for the parts outside the CDR3, the full variable domain is SAVISQKPSRDICQRGTSLTIQCQVDSQVTMMFWYRQQPGQSLTLIATANQGSEATYESGFVIDKFPISRPNLTFSTLTVSNMSPEDSSIYLCSVDTDRMNTEAFFGQGTRLTVV.

The chain links TRBV5-1 to TRBJ2-5; possibly TRBD1 for D (5 bases). The germline CDR1 and CDR2 sequences are SGHRS and YFSETQ. The CDR3 has 13 residues. The V and J ends lost 0 bases and 3 bases respectively, with 6 bases between them. In DNA, the CDR3 is TGCGCCAGCAGCTTGGAAGGGGAAGAGACCCAGTACTTC. Translated, it gives CASSLEGEETQYF.